Each of the 9 T cell receptor beta chains below was sequenced from the same sample in a study of PD-L1 blockade in urothelial cancer. Produced via immunoSEQ multiplex PCR; TCRdb's table is partial and in-frame only. The table records 86,000 or so clones, over 65% of them present only once. Time point indicated: pretreatment peripheral blood. Sequences were derived from PBMCs, sampled around atezolizumab (anti-PD-L1) treatment. Receptors were obtained from a man aged 55-75 years with urothelial cancer.

This clone was counted once. The chain employs TRBV6-5 and TRBJ2-1; TRBD2 might be the D (6 bases). Trimming pared 6 bases from V and 13 bases from J, leaving 22 bases between. Germline V gene sequence: CDR1 MNHEY, CDR2 SVGAGI. CDR3 size: 14 residues. The CDR3 nucleotides read TGTGCCAGCAGCCGCAACCGTGACGGGACTTCCCAGTTCTTC. It codes for CASSRNRDGTSQFF.

The chain links TRBV19 to TRBJ1-5, with 11 positions matching TRBD1. Germline CDR1 reads LNHDA; CDR2 reads SQIVND (reference sequence). V was pared by 7 bases and J by 5 bases, with 7 bases of the junction left unmatched. The CDR3 is 15 residues long. The CDR3 is CASKMDRGPYQPQHF. CDR3 bases: TGTGCCAGTAAGATGGACAGGGGGCCCTATCAGCCCCAGCATTTT.

The chain employs TRBV9 and TRBJ1-1; D remains ambiguous. Germline CDR1 SGDLS, CDR2 YYNGEE. The CDR3 loop spans 14 amino acids. V gave up 0 bases and J gave up 1 base, with 7 bases separating them. In DNA form, the CDR3 reads TGTGCCAGCAGCGTAGGGGAGCAGAACACTGAAGCTTTCTTT. It yields the protein CASSVGEQNTEAFF.

The J gene is TRBJ1-2, the V gene TRBV9; D call uncertain. The V and J ends lost 0 bases and 2 bases respectively, with 5 bases between them. CDR3 length: 13 residues. CDR1 is SGDLS and CDR2 is YYNGEE in the germline V gene. The CDR3 nucleotides are TGTGCCAGCAGCGTAGTTCAGAACTATGGCTACACCTTC. It specifies CASSVVQNYGYTF.

The table lists this clone with a count of one. This chain uses TRBV6-1 with TRBJ1-1, with 8 bases aligning to TRBD1. Germline V CDR1 and CDR2: MNHNS, SASEGT. The CDR3 is 17 residues long. V lost 3 bases and J lost 1; bases outside the gene matches: 10. CDR3 sequence (DNA): TGTGCCAGCAGTGACGGACAGGGATTGGGTGGGAACACTGAAGCTTTCTTT. Translating gives CASSDGQGLGGNTEAFF.

The gene calls are TRBV10-3 and TRBJ2-7, with TRBD1 matching 7 bases. Germline-derived CDR1 and CDR2 are ENHRY and SYGVKD. Losses at the gene ends were 2 bases for V and 5 bases for J; bases not matched to a gene: 6. The CDR3 has 14 amino acids. This CDR3 reads CAISETGVVNEQYF. CDR3 coding DNA: TGTGCCATCAGTGAGACAGGGGTCGTAAACGAGCAGTACTTC.

The chain links TRBV28 to TRBJ2-7; D not resolved. The CDR3 length is 12 residues. Germline lookup yields CDR1 MDHEN and CDR2 SYDVKM. The germline V and J ends were trimmed by 4 bases and 6 bases, with 10 bases remaining between them. The CDR3 here is CASSSIGGEQYF. CDR3 coding DNA: TGTGCCAGCAGTTCGATCGGCGGCGAGCAGTACTTC.

This chain uses TRBV27 with TRBJ1-2; TRBD1 matches 7 bases. The CDR3 contains 13 residues. V shed 5 bases, J shed 6 bases, and the junction held 6 bases outside the gene matches. Germline CDR1 is MNHEY and CDR2 is SMNVEV (reference sequence). CDR3 sequence: CASSHHQGDGYTF. CDR3 DNA: TGTGCCAGCAGTCACCACCAGGGGGATGGCTACACCTTC.

The CDR3 nucleotides read TGTGCCAGCAGCCCGAGGTTCACAGGGGGTGGGGCCACTGAAGCTTTCTTT. Its translation is CASSPRFTGGGATEAFF. The genes are TRBV5-4 and TRBJ1-1; 8 bases agree with TRBD1. The CDR3 consists of 17 residues. After removal of 4 bases from V and 4 bases from J, the junction contained 15 bases not matched to a gene. Germline values: CDR1 SGHNT, CDR2 YYREEE (reference sequence). Full variable domain (rest looked up from reference TRBV5-4 and TRBJ1-1): ETGVTQSPTHLIKTRGQQVTLRCSSQSGHNTVSWYQQALGQGPQFIFQYYREEENGRGNFPPRFSGLQFPNYSSELNVNALELDDSALYLCASSPRFTGGGATEAFFGQGTRLTVV.